The 10 T cell receptor beta chains given below trace back to one sample, sequenced in a study of lymphopenia after photon versus proton radiotherapy. Clones were read by immunoSEQ multiplex PCR, and TCRdb kept only the in-frame ones, dropping some. Of some 70,000 clones detected, 80% to 90% appear once; the ten largest clones hold less than 14%. The sequencing used peripheral blood, collected from a patient treated with proton-based radiotherapy. These TCRs come from a man aged 80 or over with esophageal cancer.

The chain couples TRBV4-2 to TRBJ1-2; TRBD1 matches at 9 bases. CDR1 is LGHNA, CDR2 YNFKEQ, per germline. The CDR3 consists of 14 residues. The trim removed 5 bases at V and 5 bases at J, leaving 6 bases unmatched. CDR3 DNA sequence: TGTGCCAGCAGCTTGCTAGGGACAGGGTATGGCTACACCTTC. Translated: CASSLLGTGYGYTF.

The chain uses TRBV7-9 and TRBJ2-7, with D unresolved. Germline V gives CDR1 SEHNR, CDR2 FQNEAQ (reference sequence). This CDR3 is built from 15 residues. Deletions cut 1 base from V and 2 bases from J, with 12 bases between. CDR3 bases: TGTGCCAGCAGCTTAGAGGCGGTGACCACCTACGAGCAGTACTTC. Its protein product is CASSLEAVTTYEQYF.

The genes are TRBV6-6 and TRBJ2-7, with D tentatively TRBD1 or TRBD2 (6 bases each). The germline V gene has CDR1 MNHNY and CDR2 SVGAGI (reference sequence). This CDR3 is built from 15 residues. V was cut by 2 bases and J by 6 bases, with 17 bases left in between. The CDR3 is CASSYAGGGYSEQYF. The DNA for the CDR3 is TGTGCCAGCAGTTACGCAGGAGGGGGATATAGCGAGCAGTACTTC.

This clone was counted once. The chain carries TRBV4-1 and TRBJ1-5; no clear D gene. CDR1 and CDR2 (germline): MGHRA, YSYEKL. CDR3 size: 17 residues. Trimming pared 3 bases from V and 2 bases from J, leaving 17 bases between. The CDR3 bases are TGCGCCAGCAGCCATGTAACCTTTGGTATCGGCAATCAGCCCCAGCATTTT. Its translation: CASSHVTFGIGNQPQHF.

V usage is TRBV7-9 and J usage is TRBJ2-7; unclear D gene. CDR1 SEHNR and CDR2 FQNEAQ come from the germline V gene (reference sequence). The V end lost 1 base, the J end lost 6 bases, and 7 bases lay between the germline ends. There are 12 residues in the CDR3. CDR3 in amino acids: CASSLETSEQYF. The CDR3 bases are TGTGCCAGCAGCTTAGAAACTTCCGAGCAGTACTTC.

The chain links TRBV7-2 to TRBJ2-7, with TRBD1 identical over 8 bases. V was pared by 8 bases and J by 3 bases, with 3 bases of the junction left unmatched. CDR1 SGHTA and CDR2 FQGNSA come from the germline V gene. The CDR3 totals 12 residues. The CDR3 here is CASGGQGYEQYF. CDR3 DNA sequence: TGTGCCAGCGGAGGACAGGGCTACGAGCAGTACTTC.

The sample holds one count of this clone. This rearrangement joins TRBV9 to TRBJ1-1; unclear D gene. The CDR3 covers 14 residues. Germline V lookup: CDR1 SGDLS, CDR2 YYNGEE. The V and J ends lost 4 bases and 4 bases respectively, with 14 bases between them. The chain's CDR3 is CASSPRGFVTEAFF. The CDR3 DNA reads TGTGCCAGCAGCCCCCGAGGTTTTGTCACTGAAGCTTTCTTT.

The chain carries TRBV11-3 and TRBJ2-5; 7 nucleotides line up with TRBD1. In germline, CDR1 is SGHNT, CDR2 YENEEA. CDR3 size: 13 residues. V shed 5 bases and J 4 bases; nucleotides not matched to a gene: 4. DNA of the CDR3: TGTGCCAGCAGCAGACAGGGTCCAGAGACCCAGTACTTC. Amino acid sequence: CASSRQGPETQYF.

Turning to this clone: The sample carries other DNA sequences with the same CDR3. CDR3 residues: CASSLTRGEKLFF. Here the CDR3 DNA reads TGTGCCAGCAGCTTAACGAGGGGTGAAAAACTGTTTTTT. The genes are TRBV7-3 and TRBJ1-4; TRBD1 is a possible D gene (5 bases). CDR1 and CDR2 (germline): SGHTA, FQGTGA. This CDR3 region has 13 residues. V was shortened by 0 bases and J by 7 bases, with 6 bases between the two germline ends.

V is TRBV29-1 and J is TRBJ1-1, with a possible D match to TRBD1 (5 bases). The CDR3 length is 13 residues. CDR1 is SQVTM and CDR2 is ANQGSEA in the germline V gene. With 7 bases removed from V and 5 bases from J, the gap between germline ends came to 17 bases. The CDR3, as DNA: TGCAGCGGTACCCGACAGTCAGGTACTGAAGCTTTCTTT. This encodes CSGTRQSGTEAFF.